What follows is one T cell receptor beta chain and its context. The ends were cut back, 1 base at V and 4 bases at J, with 10 bases in the middle. CDR3 size: 14 residues. Germline V gene lookup returns CDR1 SGHTA and CDR2 FQGNSA. The sample comes from a study of shared clonotypes between healthy human individuals. The assay was immunoSEQ multiplex PCR, and TCRdb's table has in-frame clones only and misses some. The sample holds 2.5 million or so clones; 90% to 95% are singletons and the top ten take about 0.13%. The clonotype originates from a man in his late teens or twenties in good health. Sample: naive CD4+ T cells sorted from blood. The subset denotes: CD45RA+ positively selected. V is TRBV7-2 and J is TRBJ1-2; no firm D call. CDR3 sequence reads: CASSLVGLSYGYTF. The CDR3 coding sequence is TGTGCCAGCAGCTTAGTTGGTTTAAGCTATGGCTACACCTTC.